This T cell receptor (beta chain) comes out of a study of spatial heterogeneity in lung cancer. This clonotype was detected many times. Antigen: not known. Because the library targeted alpha chains, this beta chain is an off-target read whose size means little. Study-level points and caveats: The study found that expanded intratumoral alpha and beta TCR counts tracked tumor mutation counts.

Described time point: sample taken at primary tumor resection. The V and J ends lost 7 bases and 1 base respectively, with 23 bases between them. CDR1 and CDR2 (germline): MDHEN, SYDVKM. This CDR3 region has 18 residues. TCRdb itself ran the 5' RACE reads through MiXCR, one entry per CDR3 protein. The sample records thousands of distinct CDR3 sequences, 12% being singletons. Specimen: lung tumor tissue, collected at surgery. This sequence was found in a male donor with early-stage non-small cell lung cancer. V is TRBV28 and J is TRBJ1-5, with D maybe TRBD1 (5 bases). In nucleotides, the CDR3 is TGTGCCAGCACCCCGGCGGGTAGGGGAGGGGTCAGCAATCAGCCCCAGCATTTT. Encoded protein: CASTPAGRGGVSNQPQHF. Using reference TRBV28 and TRBJ1-5 for the parts outside the CDR3, the full variable domain is DVKVTQSSRYLVKRTGEKVFLECVQDMDHENMFWYRQDPGLGLRLIYFSYDVKMKEKGDIPEGYSVSREKKERFSLILESASTNQTSMYLCASTPAGRGGVSNQPQHFGDGTRLSIL.